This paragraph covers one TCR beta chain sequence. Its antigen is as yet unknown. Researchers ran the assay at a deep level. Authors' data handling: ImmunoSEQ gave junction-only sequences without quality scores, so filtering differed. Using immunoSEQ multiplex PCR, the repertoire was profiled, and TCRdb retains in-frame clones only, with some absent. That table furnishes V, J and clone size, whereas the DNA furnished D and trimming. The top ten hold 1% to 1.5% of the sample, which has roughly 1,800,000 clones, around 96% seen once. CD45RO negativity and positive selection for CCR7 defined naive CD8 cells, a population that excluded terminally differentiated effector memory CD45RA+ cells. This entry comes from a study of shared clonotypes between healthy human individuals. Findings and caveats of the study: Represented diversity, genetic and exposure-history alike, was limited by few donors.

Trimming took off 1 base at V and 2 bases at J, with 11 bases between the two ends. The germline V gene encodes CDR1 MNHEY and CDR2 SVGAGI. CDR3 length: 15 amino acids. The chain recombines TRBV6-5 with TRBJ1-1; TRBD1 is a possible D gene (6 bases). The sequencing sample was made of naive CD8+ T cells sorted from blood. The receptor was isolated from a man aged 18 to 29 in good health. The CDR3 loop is CASSYFRGGNTEAFF. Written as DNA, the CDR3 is TGTGCCAGCAGTTACTTCAGGGGCGGAAACACTGAAGCTTTCTTT.